This T cell receptor beta chain was observed in a study of monozygotic twins with inflammatory bowel disease (dated by TCRdb to between 2018 and 2020). For the study in its entirety: The full study comprised around 28 monozygotic twin pairs: nine German pairs (four IBD-concordant, five IBD-discordant) and 19 IBD-discordant Danish pairs. Within discordant pairs, disease-associated traits were sought mainly by comparing IBD patients with their genetically identical healthy co-twins. Each individual had, on average, about 151 000 unique TCRalpha sequences and 181 000 unique TCRbeta sequences available for analysis.

The library relied on 5' RACE. For each TCR library, 3,000 to 3,500 ng of total RNA was used. For each sample, cDNA synthesis was carried out in eight separate reactions using SMARTScribe reverse transcriptase. During cDNA synthesis, template switching was used to introduce unique molecular identifiers that contained a 6-nucleotide sample barcode. Amplification of TCRalpha and TCRbeta cDNA involved two nested PCRs of approximately 16 and 10 cycles, and each PCR was followed by bead purification. Before amplification, cDNA was treated with uracil DNA-glycosylase and purified using the QIAquick PCR purification kit. The second PCR added Illumina TruSeq-compatible adapters along with sample-specific barcodes. Library quality and concentration were checked on TapeStation and Qubit, and libraries were pooled at roughly 5 ng each. The pooled libraries were sequenced with 2 x 100 bp reads and custom sequencing primers on an Illumina HiSeq2500 single-index Rapid Run. As for the authors' bioinformatics: UMI-based consensus assembly with MiGEC version 1.2.6 was used to correct PCR and sequencing errors. V(D)J alignment, clonotype assembly and CDR3 extraction were performed with MiXCR version 2.1.1. Gene usage, clonotype sharing and MAIT/NKT TCR abundance were normalised by analysing the top 1000, 10 000 and 20 000 clonotypes per sample. After downsampling to 27 000 UMIs, diversity was calculated as the inverse Simpson index using the vegan R package. Paired Mann-Whitney U tests were applied to discordant twin pairs, with Benjamini-Hochberg correction for multiple testing. TCRdb reprocessed the reads; each CDR3 protein sequence makes one entry, and DNA is unavailable. These V and J calls rely on TCRdb rather than the paper's analysis. The sample's records list approximately 400,000 distinct CDR3 sequences. The ten largest clonotypes hold around 2.4% of the sample.

Including cysteine and phenylalanine, the CDR3 has 11 amino acids. No DNA is given. Reading the germline V gene gives CDR1 MNHNS and CDR2 SASEGT. In regard to this clonotype: Its antigen remains undetermined.

From each donor, an approximately 2.5 ml peripheral blood sample was collected into PAXgene tubes and kept at -80 degrees C. Total RNA was isolated from whole blood with the PAXgene blood miRNA kit on an automated QIAcube, without T cell sorting. Deep TCRalpha and TCRbeta repertoire profiling with unique molecular barcoding was performed on peripheral blood of monozygotic twin pairs concordant or discordant for inflammatory bowel disease. For every twin pair, smoking habits were documented, and each individual was categorised as a current, former or never smoker. The study at large found these results: No difference in repertoire similarity was observed between concordant and discordant twins, possibly owing to limited statistical power. Measured by the inverse Simpson index, TCRbeta repertoire diversity was lower in IBD patients than in their healthy co-twins. IBD patients shared fewer clonotypes with other individuals than healthy twins did, most markedly in patients showing signs of disease activity. The analysis was unable to tell apart different T cell subtypes. Because patients received different immunosuppressive treatments, the repertoires may have picked up extra background noise and variability between individuals. No single strong signal or clonotype linked to IBD turned up in the results, so the idea that one exists was not supported.

The chain was built from TRBV6-1 and TRBJ1-1. The sample taken for sequencing was blood. The sequence was obtained from a human donor with ulcerative colitis or Crohn's disease, or a healthy co-twin of an affected twin (not recorded which). The CDR3 here reads CASSRHTEAFF.